Each of the 5 T cell receptor beta chains below was sequenced from the same sample in a study of OX40 agonist ivuxolimab in advanced cancers. Only in-frame clones appear in the TCRdb table, and some are missing; sequencing was by immunoSEQ multiplex PCR. Of tens of thousands of clones listed, 75% to 90% are singletons. Sequencing used CD4+ or CD8+ T cells sorted from blood, obtained in a trial of the OX40 agonist ivuxolimab. Every receptor here comes from an adult with an advanced solid tumor such as melanoma, head and neck, liver or kidney cancer.

The J gene is TRBJ1-3, the V gene TRBV28; D possibly corresponds to TRBD1 (5 bases). Germline loops: CDR1 MDHEN, CDR2 SYDVKM. With 8 bases removed from V and 0 bases from J, the gap between germline ends came to 17 bases. The CDR3 is made up of 16 amino acids. The CDR3 loop is CASSSWGSNSGNTIYF. The DNA for the CDR3 is TGTGCCAGCTCATCCTGGGGGTCTAACTCTGGAAACACCATATATTTT.

In its sample, this clone was seen a few times. The J gene is TRBJ2-7, the V gene TRBV18; TRBD2 might be the D (7 bases). V was trimmed by 6 bases and J by 4 bases, leaving 40 bases between them. Looked up from germline, CDR1 is KGHSH and CDR2 is LQKENI. This CDR3 has 22 amino acids. CDR3 amino acids: CASSHPGSGGSVTEPPFYEQYF. In nucleotides, the CDR3 is TGTGCCAGCTCTCATCCCGGTTCGGGGGGCTCAGTTACTGAGCCCCCTTTTTACGAGCAGTACTTC.

The gene calls are TRBV11-1 and TRBJ2-4; maybe TRBD1 (5 bases). The V end was cut by 5 bases, the J end by 2 bases, with 13 bases between. The CDR3 has 15 amino acids. Per the germline V gene, CDR1 is SGHAT and CDR2 is FQDESV (reference sequence). The DNA of the CDR3 is TGTGCCAGCAGCCCCCTTCAGGGCCCCAAAAACATTCAGTACTTC. Translating gives CASSPLQGPKNIQYF.

The rearrangement joins TRBV10-1 to TRBJ2-1, with 8 nucleotides matching TRBD1. Germline V gene sequence: CDR1 WNHNN, CDR2 SYGVQD (reference sequence). This CDR3 has 14 residues. V shed 1 base, J shed 9 bases, and the junction held 5 bases outside the gene matches. CDR3 nucleotide sequence: TGCGCCAGCAGTGAGTGGACAGGGACCTCTGAGCAGTTCTTC. Protein sequence: CASSEWTGTSEQFF.

This clone turned up a few times. The chain is built from TRBV29-1 and TRBJ1-1; 7 positions agree with TRBD1. The CDR3 loop spans 11 amino acids. After removal of 7 bases from V and 11 bases from J, the junction contained 10 bases not matched to a gene. The germline CDR1 and CDR2 sequences are SQVTM and ANQGSEA. The CDR3 nucleotides read TGCAGCGGTGATACAGGGGTGACTGCTTTCTTT. Its translation is CSGDTGVTAFF.